The sequence of this T cell receptor (beta chain) was determined in a study of spatial heterogeneity in lung cancer. Looking at the study overall: Raw reads showed each unique TCR and UMI combination turning up more than ten times on average. Study-wide findings and caveats: There were more appearances of ubiquitous expanded tumor TCRs in blood at resection than at follow-up.

TCRdb reprocessed the 5' RACE reads via MiXCR and lists one record per CDR3 protein. The sample has about 75,000 distinct CDR3 sequences; about an eighth are singletons. Details on this clonotype: Antigen unknown.

Regarding time point: sample taken at primary tumor resection. Whole RNA came from tumor, nontumor lung or frozen PBMC and was sequenced without being sorted. The cohort: approximately 66 early-stage, untreated non-small cell lung cancer patients. CDR3 length: 12 residues. CDR1 and CDR2 from the germline V gene are MDHEN and SYDVKM. The V segment lost 5 bases and the J segment 12 bases; nucleotides outside the gene matches: 2. V is TRBV28 and J is TRBJ2-1; 12 nucleotides line up with TRBD2. The source was PBMCs, collected at surgery. The source of this sequence is a male donor with early-stage non-small cell lung cancer. The CDR3 reads CASSVLAGGQFF. The CDR3 DNA is TGTGCCAGCAGTGTACTAGCGGGGGGGCAGTTCTTC.